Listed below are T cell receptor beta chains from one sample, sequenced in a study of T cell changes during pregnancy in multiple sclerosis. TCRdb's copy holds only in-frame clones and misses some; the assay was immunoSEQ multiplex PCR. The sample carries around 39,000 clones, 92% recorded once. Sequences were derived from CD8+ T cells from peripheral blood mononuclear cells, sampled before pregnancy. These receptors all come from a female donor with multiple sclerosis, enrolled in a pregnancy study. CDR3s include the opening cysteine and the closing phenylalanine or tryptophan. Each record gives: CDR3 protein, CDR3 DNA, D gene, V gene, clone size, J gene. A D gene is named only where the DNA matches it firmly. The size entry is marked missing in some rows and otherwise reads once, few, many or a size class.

CDR3: CASSTKDSQSSGANVLTF; DNA: TGTGCCAGCAGTACAAAGGACAGCCAGAGCTCTGGGGCCAACGTCCTGACTTTC; D: -; V: TRBV27; size: -; J: TRBJ2-6
CDR3: CASSVTASSYEQYF; DNA: TGTGCCAGCAGCGTGACAGCTTCCTCCTACGAGCAGTACTTC; D: -; V: TRBV9; size: -; J: TRBJ2-7
CDR3: CASSFPWTGGADEQYF; DNA: TGTGCCAGCAGTTTCCCTTGGACAGGGGGCGCGGACGAGCAGTACTTC; D: TRBD1; V: TRBV28; size: -; J: TRBJ2-7
CDR3: CASSWTGDGHEQFF; DNA: TGTGCCAGCAGTTGGACAGGGGATGGCCATGAGCAGTTCTTC; D: TRBD1; V: TRBV28; size: -; J: TRBJ2-1
CDR3: CAWSVRGSAETQYF; DNA: TGTGCCTGGAGTGTGCGGGGTAGCGCAGAGACCCAGTACTTC; D: -; V: TRBV30; size: -; J: TRBJ2-5
CDR3: CASSPRQGNTEAFF; DNA: TGCGCCAGCAGCCCGCGACAGGGAAACACTGAAGCTTTCTTT; D: TRBD1; V: TRBV5-1; size: -; J: TRBJ1-1
CDR3: CASSFPGTGSTDTQYF; DNA: TGTGCCAGCAGTTTCCCCGGGACAGGGAGCACAGATACGCAGTATTTT; D: TRBD1; V: TRBV27; size: -; J: TRBJ2-3
CDR3: CASSLFVSYEQYF; DNA: TGTGCCAGCAGCTTATTTGTATCCTACGAGCAGTACTTC; D: -; V: TRBV11-2; size: once; J: TRBJ2-7
CDR3: CASSLGGGQDQPQHF; DNA: TGCGCCAGCAGCCTCGGGGGGGGGCAAGATCAGCCCCAGCATTTT; D: -; V: TRBV4-1; size: -; J: TRBJ1-5
CDR3: CATSSSFDRDQPQHF; DNA: TGTGCCACCAGCAGCTCGTTCGACAGAGATCAGCCCCAGCATTTT; D: -; V: TRBV15; size: -; J: TRBJ1-5
CDR3: CATLLDRVDGYTF; DNA: TGTGCCACCTTACTGGACAGGGTGGATGGCTACACCTTC; D: TRBD1; V: TRBV27; size: -; J: TRBJ1-2
CDR3: CASTGGMNTEAFF; DNA: TGTGCCAGCACCGGGGGTATGAACACTGAAGCTTTCTTT; D: -; V: TRBV9; size: -; J: TRBJ1-1
CDR3: CASSQRSQETQYF; DNA: TGCGCCAGCAGCCAACGCAGCCAAGAGACCCAGTACTTC; D: -; V: TRBV4-1; size: -; J: TRBJ2-5
CDR3: CASSLGVGSRDEQFF; DNA: TGTGCCAGCAGCTTGGGAGTGGGTTCGAGGGATGAGCAGTTCTTC; D: -; V: TRBV5-8; size: -; J: TRBJ2-1
CDR3: CASSLADRVGDEQFF; DNA: TGTGCCAGCAGTTTAGCAGACAGGGTAGGCGATGAGCAGTTCTTC; D: TRBD1; V: TRBV27; size: -; J: TRBJ2-1
CDR3: CASSYRRNTGELFF; DNA: TGTGCCAGCAGTTACCGCAGGAATACCGGGGAGCTGTTTTTT; D: -; V: TRBV6-5; size: -; J: TRBJ2-2
CDR3: CASSFRLNYEQYF; DNA: TGTGCCAGCAGCTTCCGACTCAACTACGAGCAGTACTTC; D: -; V: TRBV7-8; size: -; J: TRBJ2-7
CDR3: CASSTSGGDSYEQYF; DNA: TGTGCCAGTAGCACATCCGGAGGGGACTCCTACGAGCAGTACTTC; D: -; V: TRBV19; size: -; J: TRBJ2-7
CDR3: CASSLYQGPYSYEQYF; DNA: TGTGCCAGCAGCTTGTACCAGGGGCCCTACTCCTACGAGCAGTACTTC; D: -; V: TRBV5-4; size: -; J: TRBJ2-7
CDR3: CASSVDETSGRAEQYF; DNA: TGTGCCAGCAGCGTAGATGAGACTAGCGGGAGGGCGGAGCAGTACTTC; D: TRBD2; V: TRBV9; size: -; J: TRBJ2-7
CDR3: CASSLTGPSPQETQYF; DNA: TGTGCCAGCAGCCTCACAGGGCCTAGTCCTCAAGAGACCCAGTACTTC; D: -; V: TRBV7-3; size: -; J: TRBJ2-5
CDR3: CASSLSSHYEQYF; DNA: TGTGCCAGCAGTTTAAGCTCTCACTACGAGCAGTACTTC; D: -; V: TRBV27; size: -; J: TRBJ2-7
CDR3: CAWSALGRSYEQYF; DNA: TGTGCCTGGAGCGCTTTAGGGAGGTCCTACGAGCAGTACTTC; D: -; V: TRBV30; size: -; J: TRBJ2-7
CDR3: CASSEVFTAPLMFF; DNA: TGTGCCAGCAGTGAAGTCTTTACTGCCCCTTTGATGTTCTTC; D: -; V: TRBV6-1; size: -; J: TRBJ2-1
CDR3: CASLIRARQTMAFF; DNA: TGTGCCAGCCTAATCCGAGCTCGACAGACCATGGCTTTCTTT; D: -; V: TRBV2; size: -; J: TRBJ1-1
CDR3: CASSLRQYNEQFF; DNA: TGTGCCAGCAGCCTCCGACAGTACAATGAGCAGTTCTTC; D: -; V: TRBV7-2; size: once; J: TRBJ2-1
CDR3: CASSFRSSYEQYF; DNA: TGCGCCAGCAGCTTTCGGAGCTCCTACGAGCAGTACTTC; D: -; V: TRBV5-1; size: -; J: TRBJ2-7
CDR3: CASSYGQGKHNEQFF; DNA: TGTGCCAGCAGCTATGGACAGGGGAAACACAATGAGCAGTTCTTC; D: TRBD1; V: TRBV13; size: -; J: TRBJ2-1
CDR3: CASSSLTGDYGYTF; DNA: TGTGCCAGCAGTTCCCTTACAGGGGACTATGGCTACACCTTC; D: TRBD1; V: TRBV2; size: -; J: TRBJ1-2
CDR3: CASSTPDRANNEQFF; DNA: TGTGCCAGCAGCACCCCGGACAGGGCCAACAATGAGCAGTTCTTC; D: TRBD1; V: TRBV7-9; size: -; J: TRBJ2-1
CDR3: CASRGGYNEQFF; DNA: TGTGCCAGCAGGGGGGGGTACAATGAGCAGTTCTTC; D: TRBD2; V: TRBV2; size: -; J: TRBJ2-1
CDR3: CASSLTSGRQDEQFF; DNA: TGTGCCAGCAGCCTGACTAGCGGGAGACAGGATGAGCAGTTCTTC; D: TRBD2; V: TRBV5-4; size: -; J: TRBJ2-1
CDR3: CAISDQGQGHTDTQYF; DNA: TGTGCCATCAGTGATCAGGGACAGGGACACACAGATACGCAGTATTTT; D: TRBD1; V: TRBV10-3; size: -; J: TRBJ2-3
CDR3: CASSFYRGQGSDTEAFF; DNA: TGTGCCAGCAGTTTCTATAGGGGGCAGGGTAGTGATACTGAAGCTTTCTTT; D: TRBD1; V: TRBV27; size: -; J: TRBJ1-1
CDR3: CASRPQGGFQGYTF; DNA: TGTGCCAGCAGGCCCCAGGGAGGGTTCCAGGGCTACACCTTC; D: -; V: TRBV5-6; size: -; J: TRBJ1-2
CDR3: CASSFAYEQYF; DNA: TGTGCCAGCAGTTTCGCCTACGAGCAGTACTTC; D: -; V: TRBV6-5; size: -; J: TRBJ2-7
CDR3: CASSFSTGPNGYTF; DNA: TGTGCCAGCAGTTTCTCGACAGGGCCTAATGGCTACACCTTC; D: TRBD1; V: TRBV28; size: -; J: TRBJ1-2
CDR3: CASSGREGTDTQYF; DNA: TGTGCCAGCAGCGGGCGGGAAGGTACAGATACGCAGTATTTT; D: -; V: TRBV7-9; size: once; J: TRBJ2-3
CDR3: CASSTLDRTDTEAFF; DNA: TGTGCCAGCAGCACGTTGGACAGGACGGACACTGAAGCTTTCTTT; D: TRBD1; V: TRBV7-9; size: medium-sized; J: TRBJ1-1
CDR3: CASRLLAGVETQYF; DNA: TGTGCCAGCAGACTACTAGCGGGAGTGGAGACCCAGTACTTC; D: TRBD2; V: TRBV27; size: -; J: TRBJ2-5
CDR3: CASTSGAGGFGMYEQYF; DNA: TGTGCCAGCACTTCGGGGGCAGGGGGCTTCGGAATGTACGAGCAGTACTTC; D: TRBD1; V: TRBV7-9; size: -; J: TRBJ2-7
CDR3: CAARTGSNEKLFF; DNA: TGTGCCGCCCGGACAGGGTCTAATGAAAAACTGTTTTTT; D: TRBD1; V: TRBV25-1; size: -; J: TRBJ1-4
CDR3: CASSEAWTSGGTSDTQYF; DNA: TGTGCCAGCAGTGAAGCTTGGACTAGCGGGGGGACCTCAGATACGCAGTATTTT; D: TRBD2; V: TRBV2; size: -; J: TRBJ2-3
CDR3: CAWSATGTEQYF; DNA: TGTGCCTGGAGTGCGACAGGGACCGAGCAGTACTTC; D: TRBD1; V: TRBV30; size: -; J: TRBJ2-7
CDR3: CASSGQGARDYYGYTF; DNA: TGCGCCAGCAGCGGTCAGGGGGCGCGGGACTACTATGGCTACACCTTC; D: TRBD1; V: TRBV5-1; size: -; J: TRBJ1-2
CDR3: CASSYGRAENSPLHF; DNA: TGTGCCAGCAGTTATGGGAGGGCGGAAAATTCACCCCTCCACTTT; D: -; V: TRBV27; size: -; J: TRBJ1-6
CDR3: CASSHGQGSVEQYF; DNA: TGTGCCAGTAGTCATGGACAGGGCTCGGTTGAGCAGTACTTC; D: TRBD1; V: TRBV19; size: -; J: TRBJ2-7
CDR3: CASSDVSNQPQHF; DNA: TGTGCCAGCAGTGATGTTTCGAATCAGCCCCAGCATTTT; D: -; V: TRBV6-1; size: -; J: TRBJ1-5
CDR3: CASSLGPHPYEQYF; DNA: TGTGCCAGCAGCTTAGGCCCACATCCCTACGAGCAGTACTTC; D: -; V: TRBV7-9; size: -; J: TRBJ2-7
CDR3: CASSFRSSSGSPTGELFF; DNA: TGTGCCAGCAGCTTTAGATCTTCGAGCGGGAGTCCCACCGGGGAGCTGTTTTTT; D: TRBD2; V: TRBV11-2; size: -; J: TRBJ2-2
CDR3: CASNPRERAFF; DNA: TGTGCCAGCAACCCCAGGGAAAGAGCTTTCTTT; D: -; V: TRBV21-1; size: once; J: TRBJ1-1
CDR3: CASSLRSSPLHF; DNA: TGTGCCAGCAGTTTAAGGAGTTCACCCCTCCACTTT; D: -; V: TRBV27; size: few; J: TRBJ1-6
CDR3: CASSHGQGLEKLFF; DNA: TGCGCCAGCAGCCATGGACAGGGGCTTGAAAAACTGTTTTTT; D: TRBD1; V: TRBV4-1; size: -; J: TRBJ1-4
CDR3: CASRTDRAHNEQFF; DNA: TGTGCCAGCAGAACGGACAGGGCGCACAATGAGCAGTTCTTC; D: TRBD1; V: TRBV27; size: -; J: TRBJ2-1
CDR3: CAISLYRAPGANYGYTF; DNA: TGTGCCATCAGTCTATACCGGGCCCCGGGGGCTAACTATGGCTACACCTTC; D: -; V: TRBV10-3; size: -; J: TRBJ1-2
CDR3: CASSLVQGIGGGLYNEQFF; DNA: TGTGCCAGCAGCTTAGTTCAGGGGATAGGCGGGGGACTATACAATGAGCAGTTCTTC; D: -; V: TRBV7-8; size: -; J: TRBJ2-1
CDR3: CASGGVNQPQHF; DNA: TGTGCCTCAGGGGGAGTTAATCAGCCCCAGCATTTT; D: TRBD1; V: TRBV15; size: -; J: TRBJ1-5
CDR3: CAITEGWDSPLHF; DNA: TGTGCCATCACGGAGGGGTGGGATTCACCCCTCCACTTT; D: -; V: TRBV10-3; size: few; J: TRBJ1-6
CDR3: CASSPHRGPNEKLFF; DNA: TGCGCCAGCAGCCCTCACAGGGGTCCTAATGAAAAACTGTTTTTT; D: TRBD1; V: TRBV4-1; size: -; J: TRBJ1-4
CDR3: CASSPIQGFYEQYF; DNA: TGTGCCAGCAGCCCCATACAGGGTTTCTACGAGCAGTACTTC; D: -; V: TRBV14; size: once; J: TRBJ2-7